One sample yielded the 31 T cell receptor beta chains listed below, sequenced in a study of blood T cell repertoires in COVID-19. Sequenced by immunoSEQ multiplex PCR; TCRdb stores in-frame clones only, minus some. The sample consists of approximately 240,000 clones, approximately 91% of them appearing once. Material: peripheral blood. These receptors were taken from a woman in her thirties or forties who had recovered from COVID-19.

In regard to this clone: Other nucleotide sequences from this sample produce the same CDR3. The chain employs TRBV7-2 and TRBJ2-5; TRBD2 might be the D (5 bases). The germline V gene has CDR1 SGHTA and CDR2 FQGNSA. CDR3 length: 14 residues. Trimming shortened V by 0 bases and J by 4 bases, and 9 bases separated the two germline ends. CDR3 residues: CASSLAGVGETQYF. CDR3 sequence (DNA): TGTGCCAGCAGCTTAGCGGGAGTTGGAGAGACCCAGTACTTC. Supplemented by reference TRBV7-2 and TRBJ2-5, the full variable domain reads GAGVSQSPSNKVTEKGKDVELRCDPISGHTALYWYRQSLGQGLEFLIYFQGNSAPDKSGLPSDRFSAERTGGSVSTLTIQRTQQEDSAVYLCASSLAGVGETQYFGPGTRLLVL.

The chain carries TRBV9 and TRBJ2-1; TRBD2 matches 9 bases. V dropped 3 bases and J dropped 1; count of bases not matched to a gene: 2. The CDR3 contains 15 residues. The germline gives CDR1 SGDLS, CDR2 YYNGEE. The CDR3 spells CASSAAGGSYNEQFF. Written as DNA, the CDR3 is TGTGCCAGCAGCGCCGCGGGGGGGTCCTACAATGAGCAGTTCTTC. The whole variable domain, filled in from reference TRBV9 and TRBJ2-1, reads DSGVTQTPKHLITATGQRVTLRCSPRSGDLSVYWYQQSLDQGLQFLIQYYNGEERAKGNILERFSAQQFPDLHSELNLSSLELGDSALYFCASSAAGGSYNEQFFGPGTRLTVL.

The chain is built from TRBV28 and TRBJ1-3, with a weak D call TRBD1 (6 bases). The germline V gene has CDR1 MDHEN and CDR2 SYDVKM. V was trimmed by 2 bases and J by 6 bases, leaving 17 bases between them. The CDR3 totals 16 residues. The CDR3 reads CASSLAGAGSQNTIYF. The CDR3 coding sequence is TGTGCCAGCAGTTTAGCAGGGGCGGGCAGCCAAAACACCATATATTTT. Drawing the rest from reference TRBV28 and TRBJ1-3, the complete variable domain is DVKVTQSSRYLVKRTGEKVFLECVQDMDHENMFWYRQDPGLGLRLIYFSYDVKMKEKGDIPEGYSVSREKKERFSLILESASTNQTSMYLCASSLAGAGSQNTIYFGEGSWLTVV.

This chain uses TRBV11-2 with TRBJ2-7, with D perhaps matching TRBD2 (6 bases). V was pared by 1 base and J by 2 bases, with 15 bases between. Germline-derived CDR1 and CDR2 are SGHAT and FQNNGV. This CDR3 is 16 amino acids long. The DNA for the CDR3 is TGTGCCAGCAGCTTAGGGCGCGGGGTAGTTCCCTACGAGCAGTACTTC. The encoded protein is CASSLGRGVVPYEQYF.

The rearrangement joins TRBV5-1 to TRBJ1-2; D not certain. Trimming took off 2 bases at V and 8 bases at J, with 13 bases between the two ends. The germline V gene encodes CDR1 SGHRS and CDR2 YFSETQ. There are 13 residues in the CDR3. For the CDR3, the DNA is TGCGCCAGCAGCTTCGACGGGGTCTCCGGCTACACCTTC. Its translation is CASSFDGVSGYTF.

The V gene is TRBV6-2 or TRBV6-3, the J gene TRBJ2-7; maybe TRBD2 (6 bases). This CDR3 has 17 residues. V lost 2 bases, J lost 5 bases, and 22 bases lay in between. From germline, CDR1 is MNHEY and CDR2 SVGEGT. CDR3 protein: CASSYPAAVFGGDEQYF. Written as DNA, the CDR3 is TGTGCCAGCAGTTACCCGGCGGCAGTCTTTGGAGGGGACGAGCAGTACTTC.

The rearrangement joins TRBV18 to TRBJ1-2; the match to TRBD1 covers 10 bases. CDR1 and CDR2 from the germline V gene are KGHSH and LQKENI. The CDR3 has 16 amino acids. V was clipped by 3 bases and J by 4 bases; unmatched bases: 8. This chain's CDR3 is CASSPGTGVGSYGYTF. The CDR3 DNA follows: TGTGCCAGCTCACCCGGGACAGGGGTTGGGAGCTATGGCTACACCTTC.

The J gene is TRBJ2-5, the V gene TRBV7-3; 9 bases line up with TRBD2. V dropped 5 bases and J dropped 5; count of bases not matched to a gene: 12. The CDR3 runs to 16 residues. The germline gives CDR1 SGHTA, CDR2 FQGTGA. CDR3 amino acids: CASSPWGGGASETQYF. The CDR3 bases are TGTGCCAGCAGCCCTTGGGGCGGGGGGGCCTCGGAGACCCAGTACTTC.

This clone has a handful of counts. The rearrangement joins TRBV7-9 to TRBJ2-7, with a possible D match to TRBD2 (5 bases). The CDR3 length is 15 residues. Trimming pared 1 base from V and 5 bases from J, leaving 15 bases between. Germline lookup yields CDR1 SEHNR and CDR2 FQNEAQ (reference sequence). CDR3 residues: CASSLVSGNAHEQYF. For the CDR3, the DNA is TGTGCCAGCAGCTTAGTCTCCGGGAACGCCCACGAGCAGTACTTC.

This clone was found once. V usage is TRBV5-1 and J usage is TRBJ2-3; weak D call: TRBD2 (6 bases). Germline lookup yields CDR1 SGHRS and CDR2 YFSETQ. This CDR3 comprises 15 residues. V was shortened by 3 bases and J by 0 bases, with 11 bases between the two germline ends. DNA of the CDR3: TGCGCCAGCAGCTGGAGGGACGGGAGCACAGATACGCAGTATTTT. This encodes CASSWRDGSTDTQYF. Full variable domain (rest looked up from reference TRBV5-1 and TRBJ2-3): KAGVTQTPRYLIKTRGQQVTLSCSPISGHRSVSWYQQTPGQGLQFLFEYFSETQRNKGNFPGRFSGRQFSNSRSEMNVSTLELGDSALYLCASSWRDGSTDTQYFGPGTRLTVL.

The chain is built from TRBV11-3 and TRBJ1-1; D is ambiguous. The CDR3 runs to 15 residues. In germline, CDR1 is SGHNT, CDR2 YENEEA. V was clipped by 0 bases and J by 3 bases, with 11 bases between them. This CDR3 reads CASSLDFRRYTEAFF. CDR3 bases: TGTGCCAGCAGCTTAGATTTTCGCAGGTACACTGAAGCTTTCTTT.

In its sample, this clone was seen a few times. This sequence joins TRBV4-2 and TRBJ1-4; TRBD1 might be the D (5 bases). The CDR3 runs 14 residues. Germline CDR1 is LGHNA and CDR2 is YNFKEQ. Trimming took off 1 base at V and 8 bases at J, with 11 bases between the two ends. The CDR3 DNA follows: TGTGCCAGCAGCCAAGGAACAGGCGGAGAAAAACTGTTTTTT. Residues: CASSQGTGGEKLFF.

The chain carries TRBV7-9 and TRBJ2-7; 12 bases are shared with TRBD1. J lost 7 bases, V lost 6 bases, and 7 bases had no gene match. CDR3 length: 14 amino acids. Germline CDR1 and CDR2: SEHNR and FQNEAQ (reference sequence). CDR3 bases: TGTGCCAGCAGGCCGGGACAGGGGGCAGGGGAGCAGTACTTC. This codes for CASRPGQGAGEQYF.

The table lists this clone with a count of one. The chain couples TRBV19 to TRBJ1-1, with D maybe TRBD1 (6 bases). This CDR3 region has 15 residues. V was shortened by 11 bases and J by 0 bases, with 19 bases between the two germline ends. Germline V gene data show CDR1 as LNHDA and CDR2 as SQIVND (reference sequence). This CDR3 reads CASTGISIMNTEAFF. CDR3 bases: TGTGCCTCAACAGGGATTAGCATCATGAACACTGAAGCTTTCTTT.

The V and J genes are TRBV15 and TRBJ1-3; D gene uncertain. V was cut by 0 bases and J by 4 bases, with 7 bases left in between. Germline loops: CDR1 LNHNV, CDR2 YYDKDF (reference sequence). The CDR3 contains 14 residues. Here the CDR3 DNA reads TGTGCCACCAGCAGAGATTCGGGGGGAAACACCATATATTTT. Translation: CATSRDSGGNTIYF. The full variable domain, with the rest looked up from reference TRBV15 and TRBJ1-3, is DAMVIQNPRYQVTQFGKPVTLSCSQTLNHNVMYWYQQKSSQAPKLLFHYYDKDFNNEADTPDNFQSRRPNTSFCFLDIRSPGLGDTAMYLCATSRDSGGNTIYFGEGSWLTVV.

This sequence joins TRBV19 and TRBJ2-4; the D gene is possibly TRBD2 (7 bases). CDR3 length equals 16 residues. V was shortened by 2 bases and J by 8 bases, with 19 bases between the two germline ends. The germline V gene has CDR1 LNHDA and CDR2 SQIVND (reference sequence). In DNA form, the CDR3 reads TGTGCCAGTAGTATATACCGGGGGGCCGGAAGCGACATTCAGTACTTC. Protein product: CASSIYRGAGSDIQYF.

This clone came up once. This chain connects TRBV28 to TRBJ1-2; D is unresolved. The CDR3 sequence is 12 residues long. Germline CDR1 reads MDHEN; CDR2 reads SYDVKM. V dropped 3 bases and J dropped 5 bases, with 7 bases sitting between them. The CDR3 coding sequence is TGTGCCAGCAGTTTGGGCAGTTATGGCTACACCTTC. Protein product: CASSLGSYGYTF.

In DNA, the CDR3 is TGTGCCAGCAGCCCAGGACTGGGACTAGCGGGAGACACAGATACGCAGTATTTT. As protein: CASSPGLGLAGDTDTQYF. V and J are TRBV7-3 and TRBJ2-3, with TRBD2 matching over 14 bases. This CDR3 is built from 18 residues. The trim removed 5 bases at V and 2 bases at J, leaving 9 bases unmatched. CDR1 is SGHTA and CDR2 is FQGTGA in the germline V gene.

J is TRBJ1-3 and V is TRBV7-8, with D possibly being TRBD1 (5 bases). Germline V gene lookup returns CDR1 SGHVS and CDR2 FQNEAQ. The V and J ends lost 3 bases and 1 base respectively, with 13 bases between them. The CDR3 runs to 16 residues. The CDR3 loop is CASSFSSGGSGNTIYF. CDR3 DNA: TGTGCCAGCAGCTTTTCGAGCGGGGGTTCTGGAAACACCATATATTTT.

The V call is TRBV24-1, the J call TRBJ2-6; 11 positions agree with TRBD1. V was clipped by 3 bases and J by 2 bases; unmatched bases: 8. From germline, CDR1 is KGHDR and CDR2 SFDVKD. The CDR3 has 19 amino acids. CDR3 region: CATSDTPGQGEAGANVLTF. The CDR3 DNA reads TGTGCCACCAGTGATACCCCGGGACAGGGGGAAGCTGGGGCCAACGTCCTGACTTTC.

This chain uses TRBV20-1 with TRBJ2-3; 15 bases fit TRBD2. Losses at the gene ends were 3 bases for V and 2 bases for J; bases not matched to a gene: 6. Germline CDR1 reads DFQATT; CDR2 reads SNEGSKA (reference sequence). This CDR3 region has 17 residues. The DNA for the CDR3 is TGCAGTGCTAGTGTAGGACTAGCGGGAGGGCCCACAGATACGCAGTATTTT. Translating it yields CSASVGLAGGPTDTQYF.

The chain has TRBV6-5 and TRBJ1-1, with TRBD1 as a possible D gene (5 bases). The CDR3 contains 16 residues. Trimming stripped 0 bases from V and 10 bases from J, with 21 bases between. Germline V gene sequence: CDR1 MNHEY, CDR2 SVGAGI. The CDR3, as DNA: TGTGCCAGCAGTTACTCCGGGGGACCCCCGCCGGTTGGAGCTTTCTTT. Protein product: CASSYSGGPPPVGAFF.

The V call is TRBV19, the J call TRBJ2-2, with 7 bases aligning to TRBD1. The junction had 10 bases not matched to a gene; V was cut back by 3 bases and J by 6 bases. Per germline, CDR1 LNHDA and CDR2 SQIVND (reference sequence). This CDR3 is 16 amino acids long. CDR3 sequence reads: CASSINRGRGSGELFF. Written as DNA, the CDR3 is TGTGCCAGTAGTATCAATAGGGGGCGAGGATCCGGGGAGCTGTTTTTT.

The chain couples TRBV25-1 to TRBJ1-1; a possible D gene is TRBD1 (5 bases). Germline V gene lookup returns CDR1 MGHDK and CDR2 SYGVNS. The CDR3 contains 14 residues. Trimming removed 6 bases from V and 3 bases from J, with 14 bases in between. The CDR3 region has the DNA TGTGCCAGCAGGGCCCGACAGATAGACACTGAAGCTTTCTTT. This gives the protein CASRARQIDTEAFF.

The V and J genes are TRBV7-2 and TRBJ2-1; 9 nucleotides align to TRBD1. The CDR3 length is 15 residues. Germline assignment: CDR1 SGHTA and CDR2 FQGNSA. V trimming: 6 bases; J trimming: 3 bases; junction bases outside the gene matches: 6. CDR3 bases: TGTGCCAGCAGTGAGGACAGGGGAATCTACAATGAGCAGTTCTTC. As protein: CASSEDRGIYNEQFF.

V usage is TRBV4-3 and J usage is TRBJ2-4; 7 bases are a match to TRBD2. The CDR3 is 17 amino acids. CDR1 and CDR2 from the germline V gene are LGHNA and YSLEER. V shed 1 base and J 5 bases; nucleotides not matched to a gene: 11. The CDR3 DNA reads as TGCGCCAGCAGCCAAGGGGGTGGCGGGAGACGGGAAAACATTCAGTACTTC. It yields the protein CASSQGGGGRRENIQYF.

The chain has TRBV5-1 and TRBJ2-3; D perhaps matches TRBD1 (6 bases). The CDR3 sequence is 15 residues long. The ends were cut back, 6 bases at V and 2 bases at J, with 16 bases in the middle. Per the germline V gene, CDR1 is SGHRS and CDR2 is YFSETQ. CDR3 in amino acids: CASISGTQFTDTQYF. The CDR3 nucleotides are TGCGCCAGCATCAGTGGGACACAGTTCACAGATACGCAGTATTTT.

This chain's CDR3 is CASSWGQGRKNIQYF. Written as DNA, the CDR3 is TGTGCCAGCAGCTGGGGACAGGGAAGGAAAAACATTCAGTACTTC. V gene TRBV11-3 combines with J gene TRBJ2-4; TRBD1 matches 9 bases. Germline V gene sequence: CDR1 SGHNT, CDR2 YENEEA. Trimming cost V 4 bases and J 4 bases; bases outside gene matches: 5. This CDR3 is 15 amino acids long.

Only a few counts were recorded for this clone. The chain combines TRBV5-3 with TRBJ1-3; TRBD1 aligns across 9 bases. TRBV5-3 is assigned to the ORF class and has an uncertain function. Trimming took 0 bases from V and 15 from J; bases not matched to a gene: 7. This CDR3 is 13 amino acids long. CDR3 amino acids: CARSLAITGGRYF. The CDR3 DNA is TGTGCCAGAAGCTTGGCCATTACAGGGGGCCGATATTTT.

V gene TRBV7-6 combines with J gene TRBJ2-7; D unclear. This CDR3 has 11 amino acids. Germline V CDR1 and CDR2: SGHVS, FNYEAQ. The V end lost 6 bases, the J end lost 6 bases, and 9 bases lay between the germline ends. The CDR3 region has the DNA TGTGCCAGCAGTAGTATCGGCGAGCAGTACTTC. This sequence encodes CASSSIGEQYF.

A few counts support this clone. Additional DNA sequences in this sample encode the identical CDR3. The rearrangement joins TRBV6-5 to TRBJ1-1; TRBD1 matches at 8 bases. CDR1 MNHEY and CDR2 SVGAGI come from the germline V gene. The CDR3 contains 13 residues. Trimming removed 6 bases from V and 4 bases from J; junction bases left unmatched: 4. This chain's CDR3 is CASSQTGGTEAFF. The DNA of the CDR3 is TGTGCCAGCAGCCAAACAGGGGGCACTGAAGCTTTCTTT.